The clone carrying this T cell receptor beta chain was picked up many times. Its antigen is unidentified. Donors came from a validation cohort of over 100 subjects, distinct from the first 666-subject cohort. These data belong to a study of cytomegalovirus exposure and HLA in healthy donors. Study-level results: Researchers counted around 180 TCR beta chains as cytomegalovirus-associated.

The CDR3 consists of 13 residues. CDR1 ENHRY and CDR2 SYGVKD come from the germline V gene. V lost 3 bases to trimming and J lost 4 bases; unmatched junction nucleotides: 1. Assay: immunoSEQ multiplex PCR; the TCRdb copy retains only in-frame clones and omits some. Among some 150,000 clones, approximately 87% were seen once, and the ten largest hold 1.4%. This sequence joins TRBV10-3 and TRBJ1-2; 8 bases map to TRBD1. The origin of this receptor is a woman aged 30 to 39 in good health and CMV-seronegative. Sequenced input: PBMCs. CDR3 sequence reads: CAISEGQGYGYTF. CDR3 in DNA: TGTGCCATCAGTGAAGGACAGGGCTATGGCTACACCTTC.